The text below deals with one TCR beta chain. Cohort allocation depended upon clinical history that participants reported. The data are from a study of blood T cell repertoires in COVID-19. Overall study context: Whether acute or convalescent, the COVID-19 samples came from the United States, Italy and Spain. T cells, B-cell-depleted T cells, or PBMCs supplied cDNA or gDNA.

CDR3 length equals 14 residues. Germline CDR1 is MGHRA and CDR2 is YSYEKL. V lost 5 bases, J lost 7 bases, and 9 bases stayed unmatched. In the authors' methods: For nucleated cells, counts were estimated from reference gene primer amplification. Repertoires were generated with immunoSEQ multiplex PCR, while TCRdb's copy carries only in-frame clones and drops some. V and J calls and clone size are given by that table; D and trimming were obtained from the DNA. The sample carries 350,000 to 500,000 clones, over 75% recorded once. This sequence originates from a woman between 18 and 29 years old who had been exposed to COVID-19. Sequenced: PBMCs or T cells enriched from blood (not recorded which). The chain recombines TRBV4-1 with TRBJ1-2; 8 bases line up with TRBD1. CDR3: CASSSGGGLIGYTF. The CDR3 DNA reads TGCGCCAGCAGCTCAGGGGGCGGTTTAATTGGCTACACCTTC.